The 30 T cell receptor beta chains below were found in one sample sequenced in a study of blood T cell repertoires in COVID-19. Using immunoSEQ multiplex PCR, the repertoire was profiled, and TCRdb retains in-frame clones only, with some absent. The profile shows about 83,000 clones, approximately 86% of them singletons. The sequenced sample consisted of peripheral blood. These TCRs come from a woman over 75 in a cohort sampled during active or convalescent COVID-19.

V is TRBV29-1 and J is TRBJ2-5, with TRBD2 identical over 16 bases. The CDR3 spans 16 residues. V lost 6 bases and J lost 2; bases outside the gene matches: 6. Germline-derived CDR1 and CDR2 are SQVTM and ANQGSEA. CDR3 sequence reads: CSVKGLAGGGQETQYF. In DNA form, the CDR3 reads TGCAGCGTCAAGGGACTAGCGGGGGGGGGACAAGAGACCCAGTACTTC.

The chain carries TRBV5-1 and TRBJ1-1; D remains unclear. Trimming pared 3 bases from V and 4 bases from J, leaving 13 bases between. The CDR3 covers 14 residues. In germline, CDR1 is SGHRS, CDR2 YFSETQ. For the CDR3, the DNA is TGCGCCAGCAGCTCCGGACCGGGAGGCACTGAAGCTTTCTTT. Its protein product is CASSSGPGGTEAFF.

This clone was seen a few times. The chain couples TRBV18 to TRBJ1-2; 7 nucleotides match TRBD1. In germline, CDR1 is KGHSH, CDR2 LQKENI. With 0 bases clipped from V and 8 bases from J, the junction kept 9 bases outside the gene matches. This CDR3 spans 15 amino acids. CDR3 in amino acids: CASSPPTGKGYGYTF. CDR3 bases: TGTGCCAGCTCACCACCGACAGGGAAGGGTTACGGCTACACCTTC.

CDR3 nucleotide sequence: TGTGCCAGCTCTCCTCAACCGGGACTAGCGGGGGGGGAGCAGTACTTC. As protein: CASSPQPGLAGGEQYF. This chain connects TRBV18 to TRBJ2-7; 16 bases match TRBD2. V was pared by 6 bases and J by 7 bases, with 9 bases of the junction left unmatched. Germline loops: CDR1 KGHSH, CDR2 LQKENI. The CDR3 runs 16 residues.

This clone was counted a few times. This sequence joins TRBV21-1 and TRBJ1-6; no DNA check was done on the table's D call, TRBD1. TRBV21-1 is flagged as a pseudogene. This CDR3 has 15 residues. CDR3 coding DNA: TGTGCCAGCAGCAAAGCCCGGGACAGGGTCTCACCCCTCCACTTT. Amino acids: CASSKARDRVSPLHF.

CDR3 nucleotides: TGTGCCAGCAGCTTGGGGGTGCAGGGGGCTTTTGGCAATCAGCCCCAGCATTTT. Translation gives CASSLGVQGAFGNQPQHF. The chain uses TRBV5-5 and TRBJ1-5; 8 nucleotides align to TRBD1. V was clipped by 0 bases and J by 2 bases; unmatched bases: 10. CDR1 is SGHKS and CDR2 is YYEKEE in the germline V gene (reference sequence). This CDR3 is built from 18 residues.

The CDR3 DNA sequence: TGTGCCAGTAGCACTCCTGGACTCCAGAACACTGAAGCTTTCTTT. Translated, it gives CASSTPGLQNTEAFF. The chain carries TRBV19 and TRBJ1-1; D call uncertain. The V end was cut by 6 bases, the J end by 1 base, with 15 bases between. Per germline, CDR1 LNHDA and CDR2 SQIVND (reference sequence). The CDR3 covers 15 residues.

DNA of the CDR3: TGTGCCAGCAGCCTAAAGTCGGGACTAGGCACCGGGGAGCTGTTTTTT. Amino acid sequence: CASSLKSGLGTGELFF. The chain has TRBV3-1 (or the pseudogene TRBV3-2) and TRBJ2-2; TRBD2 agrees at 8 bases. The CDR3 is 16 residues long. CDR1 LGHDT and CDR2 YNNKEL come from the germline V gene (reference sequence). The V and J ends lost 4 bases and 4 bases, in that order; junction bases with no gene match: 8.

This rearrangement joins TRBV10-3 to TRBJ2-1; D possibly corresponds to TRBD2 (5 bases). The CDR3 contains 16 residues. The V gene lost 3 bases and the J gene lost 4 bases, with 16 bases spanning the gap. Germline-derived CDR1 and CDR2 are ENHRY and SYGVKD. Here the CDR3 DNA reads TGTGCCATCAGTGACGTTATGGGAGTTTCATACAATGAGCAGTTCTTC. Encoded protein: CAISDVMGVSYNEQFF.

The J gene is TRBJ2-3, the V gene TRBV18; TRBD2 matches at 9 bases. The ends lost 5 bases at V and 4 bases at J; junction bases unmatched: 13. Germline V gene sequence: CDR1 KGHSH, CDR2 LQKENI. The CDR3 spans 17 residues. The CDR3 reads CASSSTLAGMSADTQYF. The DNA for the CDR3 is TGTGCCAGCTCATCGACCCTAGCGGGAATGAGCGCAGATACGCAGTATTTT.

In DNA, the CDR3 is TGTGCCAGCAGTTTAGTTGGGGGACATAAGTACGAGCAGTACTTC. It yields the protein CASSLVGGHKYEQYF. The chain couples TRBV28 to TRBJ2-7; tentative D call: TRBD1 (6 bases). CDR1 is MDHEN, CDR2 SYDVKM, per germline. V shed 2 bases and J shed 4 bases, with 15 bases lying between them. The CDR3 totals 15 residues.

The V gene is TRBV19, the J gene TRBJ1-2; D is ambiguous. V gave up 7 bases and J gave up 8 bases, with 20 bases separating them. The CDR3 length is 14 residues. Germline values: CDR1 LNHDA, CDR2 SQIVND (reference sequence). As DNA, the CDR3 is TGTGCCAGTAAGGAGAGTAGTGACCGAAGGGGCTACACCTTC. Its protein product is CASKESSDRRGYTF.

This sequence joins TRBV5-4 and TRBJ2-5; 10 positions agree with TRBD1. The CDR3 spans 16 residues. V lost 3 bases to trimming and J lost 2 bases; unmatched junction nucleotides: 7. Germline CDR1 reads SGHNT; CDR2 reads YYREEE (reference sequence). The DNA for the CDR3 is TGTGCCAGCAGCTCGAACCGGGACAGGGGTCAAGAGACCCAGTACTTC. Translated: CASSSNRDRGQETQYF.

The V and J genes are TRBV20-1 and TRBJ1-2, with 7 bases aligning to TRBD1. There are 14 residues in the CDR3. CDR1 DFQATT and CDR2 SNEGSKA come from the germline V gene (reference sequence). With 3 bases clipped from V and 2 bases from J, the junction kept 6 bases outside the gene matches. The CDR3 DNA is TGCAGTGCTAGTGTGGGACAGACGAACTATGGCTACACCTTC. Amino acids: CSASVGQTNYGYTF.

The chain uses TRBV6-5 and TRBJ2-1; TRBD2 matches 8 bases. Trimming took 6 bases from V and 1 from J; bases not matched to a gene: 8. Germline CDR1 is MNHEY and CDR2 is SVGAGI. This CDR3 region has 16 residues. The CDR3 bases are TGTGCCAGCAGGTACACGGGAGGGGGTTCCTACAATGAGCAGTTCTTC. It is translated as CASRYTGGGSYNEQFF.

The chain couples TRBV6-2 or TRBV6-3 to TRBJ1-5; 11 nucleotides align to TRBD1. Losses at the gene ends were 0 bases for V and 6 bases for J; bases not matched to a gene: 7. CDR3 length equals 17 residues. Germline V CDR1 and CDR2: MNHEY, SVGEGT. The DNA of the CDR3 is TGTGCCAGCAGTTACTCGAGTGGACAGGGGGCCGGTCAGCCCCAGCATTTT. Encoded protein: CASSYSSGQGAGQPQHF.

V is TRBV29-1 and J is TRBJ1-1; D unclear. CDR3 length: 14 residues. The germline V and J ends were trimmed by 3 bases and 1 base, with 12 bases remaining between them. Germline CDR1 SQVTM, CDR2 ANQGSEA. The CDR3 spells CSVDSGMGNTEAFF. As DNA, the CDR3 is TGCAGCGTTGATAGCGGCATGGGGAACACTGAAGCTTTCTTT.

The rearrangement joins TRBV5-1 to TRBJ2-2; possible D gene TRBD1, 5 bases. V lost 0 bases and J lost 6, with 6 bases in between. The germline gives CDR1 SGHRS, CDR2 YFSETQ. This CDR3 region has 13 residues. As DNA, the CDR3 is TGCGCCAGCAGCTTGGAGGGGTCCGGGGAGCTGTTTTTT. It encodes CASSLEGSGELFF.

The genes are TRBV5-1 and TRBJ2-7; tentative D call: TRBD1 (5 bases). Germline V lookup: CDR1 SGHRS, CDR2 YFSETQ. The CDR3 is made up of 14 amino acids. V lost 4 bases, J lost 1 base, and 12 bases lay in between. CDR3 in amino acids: CASSPGHISYEQYF. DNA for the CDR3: TGCGCCAGCAGCCCAGGACACATTTCCTACGAGCAGTACTTC.

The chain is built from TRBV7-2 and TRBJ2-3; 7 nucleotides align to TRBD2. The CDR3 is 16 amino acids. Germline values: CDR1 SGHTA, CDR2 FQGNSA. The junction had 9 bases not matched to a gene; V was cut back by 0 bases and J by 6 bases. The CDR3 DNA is TGTGCCAGCAGCTTAGCGGGAGGGTTTGCAGGGGATACGCAGTATTTT. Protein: CASSLAGGFAGDTQYF.

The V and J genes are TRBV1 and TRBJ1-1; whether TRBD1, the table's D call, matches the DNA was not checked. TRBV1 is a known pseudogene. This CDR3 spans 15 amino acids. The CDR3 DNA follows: TGCACCAGCAGCCAAGCGGGACAGGCTTGGACTGAAGCTTTCTTT. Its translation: CTSSQAGQAWTEAFF.

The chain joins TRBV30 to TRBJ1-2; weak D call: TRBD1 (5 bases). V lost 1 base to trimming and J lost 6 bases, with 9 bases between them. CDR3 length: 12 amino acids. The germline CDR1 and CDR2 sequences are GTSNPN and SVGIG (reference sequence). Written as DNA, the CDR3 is TGTGCCTGGAGTGCCTCGGGGGATGGCTACACCTTC. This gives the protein CAWSASGDGYTF. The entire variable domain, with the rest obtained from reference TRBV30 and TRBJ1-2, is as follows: SQTIHQWPATLVQPVGSPLSLECTVEGTSNPNLYWYRQAAGRGLQLLFYSVGIGQISSEVPQNLSASRPQDRQFILSSKKLLLSDSGFYLCAWSASGDGYTFGSGTRLTVV.

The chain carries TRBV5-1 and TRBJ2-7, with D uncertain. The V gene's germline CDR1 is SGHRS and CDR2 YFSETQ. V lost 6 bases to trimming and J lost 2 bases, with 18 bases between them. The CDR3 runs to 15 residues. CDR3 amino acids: CASTTSTGLAYEQYF. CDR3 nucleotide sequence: TGCGCCAGCACCACCTCGACCGGCCTAGCCTACGAGCAGTACTTC.

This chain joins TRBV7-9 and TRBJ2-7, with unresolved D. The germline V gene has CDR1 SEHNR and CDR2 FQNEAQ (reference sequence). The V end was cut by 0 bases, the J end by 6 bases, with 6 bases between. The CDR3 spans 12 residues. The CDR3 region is CASSLARGEQYF. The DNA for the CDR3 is TGTGCCAGCAGCTTAGCGCGCGGCGAGCAGTACTTC.

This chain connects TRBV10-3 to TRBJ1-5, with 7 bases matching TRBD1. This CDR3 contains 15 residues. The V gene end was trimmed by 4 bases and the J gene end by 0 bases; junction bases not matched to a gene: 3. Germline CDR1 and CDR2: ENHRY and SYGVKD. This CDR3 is CAISGGQISNQPQHF. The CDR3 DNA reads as TGTGCCATCAGTGGGGGACAGATTAGCAATCAGCCCCAGCATTTT.

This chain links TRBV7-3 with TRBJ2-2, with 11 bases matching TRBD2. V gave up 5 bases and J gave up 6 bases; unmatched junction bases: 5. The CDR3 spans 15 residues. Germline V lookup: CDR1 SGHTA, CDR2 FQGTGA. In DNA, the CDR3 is TGTGCCAGCAGCCATAGCGGGAGGGCCGCCGGGGAGCTGTTTTTT. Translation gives CASSHSGRAAGELFF.

The CDR3, as DNA: TGTGCCAGCAGCGAACTAGGGACAGCGTATAATTCACCCCTCCACTTT. This encodes CASSELGTAYNSPLHF. This chain joins TRBV28 and TRBJ1-6; 7 bases agree with TRBD1. V trimming: 6 bases; J trimming: 4 bases; junction bases outside the gene matches: 9. The CDR3 covers 16 residues. From germline, CDR1 is MDHEN and CDR2 SYDVKM.

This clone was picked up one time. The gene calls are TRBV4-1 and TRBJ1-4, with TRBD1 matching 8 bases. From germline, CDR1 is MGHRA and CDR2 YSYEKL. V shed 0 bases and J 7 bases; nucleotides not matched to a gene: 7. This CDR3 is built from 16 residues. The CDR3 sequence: CASSQDARQGIEKLFF. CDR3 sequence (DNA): TGCGCCAGCAGCCAAGATGCGAGACAGGGGATTGAAAAACTGTTTTTT.

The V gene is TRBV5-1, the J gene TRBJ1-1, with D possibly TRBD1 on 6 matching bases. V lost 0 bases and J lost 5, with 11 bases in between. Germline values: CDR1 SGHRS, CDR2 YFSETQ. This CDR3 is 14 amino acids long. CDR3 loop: CASSLDTGLTEAFF. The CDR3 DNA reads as TGCGCCAGCAGCTTGGATACAGGGTTGACTGAAGCTTTCTTT.

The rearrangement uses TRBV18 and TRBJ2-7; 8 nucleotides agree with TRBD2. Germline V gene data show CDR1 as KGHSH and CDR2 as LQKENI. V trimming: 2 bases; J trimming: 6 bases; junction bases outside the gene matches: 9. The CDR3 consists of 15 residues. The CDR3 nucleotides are TGTGCCAGCTCACCAGGGGCGGGAGGAGGTGGCGAGCAGTACTTC. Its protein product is CASSPGAGGGGEQYF.